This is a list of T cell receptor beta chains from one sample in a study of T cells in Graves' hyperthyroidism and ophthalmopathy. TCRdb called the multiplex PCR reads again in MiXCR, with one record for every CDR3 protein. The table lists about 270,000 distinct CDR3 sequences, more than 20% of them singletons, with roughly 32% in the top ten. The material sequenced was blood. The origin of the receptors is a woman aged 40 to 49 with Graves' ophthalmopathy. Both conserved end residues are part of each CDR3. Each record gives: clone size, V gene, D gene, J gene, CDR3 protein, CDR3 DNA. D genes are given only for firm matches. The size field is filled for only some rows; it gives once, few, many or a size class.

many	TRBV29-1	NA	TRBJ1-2	CSVIQERIGGYTF	TGCAGCGTTATACAGGAAAGGATAGGCGGCTACACCTTC
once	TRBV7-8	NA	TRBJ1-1	CASTPSLGWTEAFF	TGTGCCAGCACCCCATCTCTTGGGTGGACTGAAGCTTTCTTT
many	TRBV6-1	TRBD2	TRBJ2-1	CASSRSSGGNEQFF	TGTGCCAGCAGCCGATCTAGCGGGGGGAATGAGCAGTTCTTC
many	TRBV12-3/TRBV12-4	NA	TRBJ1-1	CASRVSVNTEAFF	TGTGCCAGCAGGGTTTCCGTGAACACTGAAGCTTTCTTT
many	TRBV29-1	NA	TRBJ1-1	CSVVKWWGLTEAFF	TGCAGCGTTGTTAAGTGGTGGGGGTTGACTGAAGCTTTCTTT
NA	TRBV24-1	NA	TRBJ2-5	CATSDGKQTQYF	TGTGCCACCAGTGATGGGAAACAGACCCAGTACTTC
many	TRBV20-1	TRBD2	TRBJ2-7	CSATHSGWRYYEQYF	TGCAGTGCTACCCATAGCGGGTGGCGTTATTACGAGCAGTACTTC
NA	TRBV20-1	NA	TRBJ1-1	CSARSTGSTEAFF	TGCAGTGCTAGAAGTACAGGGAGCACTGAAGCTTTCTTT
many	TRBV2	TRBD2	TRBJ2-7	CAAGSSGRIYEQYF	TGTGCGGCGGGTTCTAGCGGGAGAATCTACGAGCAGTACTTC
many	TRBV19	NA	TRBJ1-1	CASSILVNTEAFF	TGTGCCAGTAGTATTTTGGTGAACACTGAAGCTTTCTTT
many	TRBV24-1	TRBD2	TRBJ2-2	CATSDRGLAGTTGELFF	TGTGCCACCAGTGACCGCGGACTAGCGGGAACGACCGGGGAGCTGTTTTTT
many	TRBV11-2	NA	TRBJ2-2	CASSQRTTLNTGELFF	TGTGCCAGCAGCCAACGGACTACCCTTAACACCGGGGAGCTGTTTTTT
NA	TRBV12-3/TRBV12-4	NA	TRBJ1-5	CASTERYQPQLF	TGTGCCAGCACGGAGCGTTATCAGCCCCAGCTTTTT
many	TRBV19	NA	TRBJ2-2	CASHVDTGELFF	TGTGCCAGTCACGTGGACACCGGGGAGCTGTTTTTT
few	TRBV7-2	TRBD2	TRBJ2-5	CASGTSGEETQYF	TGTGCCAGCGGCACTAGCGGCGAAGAGACCCAGTACTTC
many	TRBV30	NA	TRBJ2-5	CAWSATGTEETQYF	TGTGCCTGGAGCGCCACCGGGACGGAAGAGACCCAGTACTTC
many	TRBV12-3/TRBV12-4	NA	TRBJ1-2	CASSLSTEMSNGYTF	TGTGCCAGCAGTTTGTCGACGGAGATGAGCAATGGCTACACCTTC
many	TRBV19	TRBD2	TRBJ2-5	CASSTAAGVEETQYF	TGTGCCAGTAGTACTGCGGCGGGAGTGGAGGAGACCCAGTACTTC
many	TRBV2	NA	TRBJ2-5	CASSGRTLLGSNETQYF	TGTGCCAGCAGTGGCCGTACCCTTCTGGGGAGTAACGAGACCCAGTACTTC
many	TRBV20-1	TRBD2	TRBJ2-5	CSARAGTSDRTQYF	TGCAGTGCTAGAGCCGGGACTAGCGACCGGACCCAGTACTTC
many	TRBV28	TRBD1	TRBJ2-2	CASSKGGINTGELFF	TGTGCCAGCTCTAAAGGGGGCATAAACACCGGGGAGCTGTTTTTT
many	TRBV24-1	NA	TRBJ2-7	CANLIQRETYEQYF	TGTGCCAACCTCATTCAACGGGAAACCTACGAGCAGTACTTC
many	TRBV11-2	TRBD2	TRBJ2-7	CASSLNRGRADEQYF	TGTGCCAGCAGCTTAAACCGCGGGAGGGCCGACGAGCAGTACTTC